The 11 T cell receptor beta chains listed next were all sequenced from one sample in a study of a mutant IDH1 vaccine in newly diagnosed glioma. Generated by immunoSEQ multiplex PCR, the TCRdb table keeps only in-frame clones and is missing some. The data contain 35,000 to 50,000 clones, roughly 80% of them singletons. What these receptors recognize is not known. The time point here: week 23, last vaccination. Vaccination comprised doses that each held 300 ug of mutant IDH1 20-mer peptide, plus topical imiquimod. The source material was PBMCs, sampled from a glioma patient whose treatment included an IDH1 peptide vaccine. These receptors all stem from a woman under 30 with glioma. Some clones in this sample may be carry-over from other donors' samples.

The V and J genes are TRBV9 and TRBJ1-1; no clear D gene. With 0 bases removed from V and 4 bases from J, the gap between germline ends came to 13 bases. This CDR3 has 15 residues. Per the germline V gene, CDR1 is SGDLS and CDR2 is YYNGEE. CDR3 in DNA: TGTGCCAGCAGCGTAGCTGCAGGAGCAGGCACTGAAGCTTTCTTT. It yields the protein CASSVAAGAGTEAFF.

The chain employs TRBV25-1 and TRBJ2-5, with D unresolved. The CDR3 has 11 residues. Looked up from germline, CDR1 is MGHDK and CDR2 is SYGVNS. V lost 6 bases and J 3 bases, leaving 5 bases between the germline ends. CDR3 sequence (DNA): TGTGCCAGCAGCTTAAAAGAGACCCAGTACTTC. It specifies CASSLKETQYF.

The chain joins TRBV10-3 to TRBJ2-3; tentatively, D is TRBD2 (7 bases). The germline V gene encodes CDR1 ENHRY and CDR2 SYGVKD. Trimming left V 6 bases short and J 2 bases short, with 15 bases between. The CDR3 runs to 15 residues. CDR3 in amino acids: CAISLAGASTDTQYF. DNA of the CDR3: TGTGCCATCAGCCTTGCGGGGGCCTCCACAGATACGCAGTATTTT.

The chain combines TRBV10-3 with TRBJ1-4; 8 bases agree with TRBD1. The V segment lost 8 bases and the J segment 4 bases; nucleotides outside the gene matches: 6. Germline V gene sequence: CDR1 ENHRY, CDR2 SYGVKD. CDR3 length: 14 residues. Written as DNA, the CDR3 is TGTGCCATCGGACCAGGGGGCAGTAATGAAAAACTGTTTTTT. The encoded protein is CAIGPGGSNEKLFF.

V gene TRBV7-8 combines with J gene TRBJ2-1; 11 bases are a match to TRBD1. Trimming cost V 1 base and J 0 bases; bases outside gene matches: 14. The CDR3 has 21 amino acids. Germline lookup yields CDR1 SGHVS and CDR2 FQNEAQ. CDR3 DNA sequence: TGTGCCAGCAGCTTAGACTTCGGACAGGGGGCTGGGGGGAGCTCCTACAATGAGCAGTTCTTC. It codes for CASSLDFGQGAGGSSYNEQFF.

V usage is TRBV19 and J usage is TRBJ1-6; D may be TRBD1 (6 bases). Germline CDR1 LNHDA, CDR2 SQIVND (reference sequence). V lost 7 bases to trimming and J lost 5 bases, with 12 bases between them. This CDR3 region has 14 residues. CDR3 DNA: TGTGCCAGTAAACAGGGATTCGATAATTCACCCCTCCACTTT. Protein sequence: CASKQGFDNSPLHF.

The rearrangement links TRBV5-6 to TRBJ2-5; D is possibly TRBD2 (5 bases). There are 16 residues in the CDR3. V gave up 0 bases and J gave up 2 bases, with 14 bases separating them. CDR1 SGHDT and CDR2 YYEEEE come from the germline V gene. The CDR3, as DNA: TGTGCCAGCAGCTTGGGCGGTAAAAGGAGGCAAGAGACCCAGTACTTC. This gives the protein CASSLGGKRRQETQYF.

The chain uses TRBV28 and TRBJ2-7; D gene unclear. This CDR3 has 11 amino acids. Trimming took off 5 bases at V and 4 bases at J, with 6 bases between the two ends. Looked up from germline, CDR1 is MDHEN and CDR2 is SYDVKM. DNA of the CDR3: TGTGCCAGCAGTGAAGAGTACGAGCAGTACTTC. Translated: CASSEEYEQYF. Looking up the rest from reference TRBV28 and TRBJ2-7 gives the full variable domain: DVKVTQSSRYLVKRTGEKVFLECVQDMDHENMFWYRQDPGLGLRLIYFSYDVKMKEKGDIPEGYSVSREKKERFSLILESASTNQTSMYLCASSEEYEQYFGPGTRLTVT.

The rearrangement uses TRBV14 and TRBJ1-4, with 7 bases aligning to TRBD1. There are 14 residues in the CDR3. Germline V gene lookup returns CDR1 SGHDN and CDR2 FVKESK. Trimming cost V 7 bases and J 8 bases; bases outside gene matches: 10. The CDR3 sequence is CASKLSGTAEKLFF. CDR3 bases: TGTGCCAGCAAGTTATCCGGGACAGCAGAAAAACTGTTTTTT.

The chain employs TRBV7-9 and TRBJ2-6; perhaps TRBD1 as D (5 bases). V dropped 2 bases and J dropped 2 bases, with 7 bases sitting between them. CDR3 size: 15 residues. Germline CDR1 and CDR2: SEHNR and FQNEAQ (reference sequence). The DNA of the CDR3 is TGTGCCAGCAGCTTATTAGGGGCTGGGGCCAACGTCCTGACTTTC. This codes for CASSLLGAGANVLTF.

The chain couples TRBV27 to TRBJ2-7; 9 bases are a match to TRBD1. This CDR3 region has 12 residues. V lost 9 bases to trimming and J lost 4 bases; unmatched junction nucleotides: 4. Germline loops: CDR1 MNHEY, CDR2 SMNVEV (reference sequence). CDR3 sequence (DNA): TGTGCCAGTACAGGGGGCCCTTACGAGCAGTACTTC. This encodes CASTGGPYEQYF.